The present T cell receptor beta chain was sequenced within a study of memory CD4+ T cells and cytomegalovirus serostatus. The sort gate was single viable CD3+CD4+CD8-CD45RO+ cells for memory CD4+ T cells. Trimming shortened V by 6 bases and J by 0 bases, and 6 bases separated the two germline ends. CDR1 SGHNT and CDR2 YENEEA come from the germline V gene. CDR3 size: 13 residues. This clone occurred a few times. The repertoire was sequenced with immunoSEQ multiplex PCR; TCRdb's copy has only in-frame clones and lacks some. The sample yields 35,000 to 50,000 clones, roughly 79% seen once. This chain uses TRBV11-3 with TRBJ2-1; D may be TRBD2 (5 bases). Input material: memory CD4+ T cells from blood. The sequence was collected from an adult in good health and CMV-seronegative. The CDR3 is CASSAGSYNEQFF. The CDR3 region has the DNA TGTGCCAGCAGTGCGGGCTCCTACAATGAGCAGTTCTTC.